These 5 T cell receptor beta chains were sequenced from one sample in a study of CD8+ T cells in alopecia areata. TCR sequencing used cDNA made by reverse transcription of extracted RNA. Assay used: immunoSEQ multiplex PCR; TCRdb lists only in-frame clones, some missing. The table includes roughly 200,000 clones, roughly 63% detected once. The sequencing here drew on CD4+ T cells sorted from blood, taken at week 0. These receptors all stem from a human donor with alopecia areata.

The chain recombines TRBV6-1 with TRBJ2-7; D uncertain. The CDR3 loop spans 13 amino acids. With 6 bases removed from V and 0 bases from J, the gap between germline ends came to 9 bases. Germline V CDR1 and CDR2: MNHNS, SASEGT. The CDR3 here is CASRGQSSYEQYF. In DNA form, the CDR3 reads TGTGCCAGCAGGGGCCAGTCCTCCTACGAGCAGTACTTC.

V is TRBV7-2 and J is TRBJ2-7, with TRBD2 matching over 9 bases. Germline V gene lookup returns CDR1 SGHTA and CDR2 FQGNSA. The CDR3 length is 18 residues. V shed 4 bases and J 6 bases; nucleotides not matched to a gene: 19. Here the CDR3 DNA reads TGTGCCAGCAGCTCAGGGGGTTGGTCCGGGACTAGCTTCGGCGAGCAGTACTTC. Its translation: CASSSGGWSGTSFGEQYF.

This clone was seen only a few times. This rearrangement joins TRBV29-1 to TRBJ1-5, with D perhaps TRBD1 (5 bases). This CDR3 region has 13 residues. V shed 6 bases and J shed 5 bases, with 14 bases lying between them. The germline V gene encodes CDR1 SQVTM and CDR2 ANQGSEA. This CDR3 reads CSVETEADQPQHF. Written as DNA, the CDR3 is TGCAGCGTAGAGACAGAGGCGGATCAGCCCCAGCATTTT.

The chain joins TRBV7-2 to TRBJ1-1; no firm D call. In germline, CDR1 is SGHTA, CDR2 FQGNSA. The CDR3 length is 13 residues. V lost 3 bases to trimming and J lost 1 base, with 6 bases between them. In DNA, the CDR3 is TGTGCCAGCAGCTTCCCCCCGAACACTGAAGCTTTCTTT. Protein sequence: CASSFPPNTEAFF.

The chain has TRBV7-2 and TRBJ2-7; 7 bases are shared with TRBD1. Looked up from germline, CDR1 is SGHTA and CDR2 is FQGNSA. This CDR3 has 14 amino acids. V dropped 4 bases and J dropped 3; count of bases not matched to a gene: 6. The CDR3 bases are TGTGCCAGCAGCTCACCAAACAGGGGCTACGAGCAGTACTTC. Translating gives CASSSPNRGYEQYF. Filled out from reference TRBV7-2 and TRBJ2-7, the complete variable domain reads GAGVSQSPSNKVTEKGKDVELRCDPISGHTALYWYRQSLGQGLEFLIYFQGNSAPDKSGLPSDRFSAERTGGSVSTLTIQRTQQEDSAVYLCASSSPNRGYEQYFGPGTRLTVT.